The 11 T cell receptor beta chains reported below all come from one sample, sequenced in a study of CD8+CD57+ T cells in acquired aplastic anemia (dated by TCRdb to the late 2010s). The patients picked for sequencing were ones in whom flow cytometry had shown an expansion of CD8+CD57+ cells. For sequencing, an Illumina HiSeq 2000 was employed. Genomic DNA served as template for TCR beta VDJ combination and CDR3 sequence profiling. In-frame beta chains were kept once TCRdb had trimmed the public reads at Q25 with fastp and called clones with MiXCR. Rows matching on CDR3 protein sequence are summarized as one entry with the most common DNA and genes. For this sample the table gives 150,000 to 200,000 distinct CDR3 sequences, of which around half were detected only once. The ten largest make up roughly 2% of the sample. Sequenced sample: sorted CD4+, CD8+, or CD8+CD57+ T cells (not recorded which) from PBMCs. These receptor sequences come from a human donor with aplastic anemia.

V and J are TRBV19 and TRBJ1-6, with a weak D call TRBD1 (6 bases). Deletions cut 2 bases from V and 10 bases from J, with 9 bases between. The CDR3 is 13 amino acids. Germline V gene sequence: CDR1 LNHDA, CDR2 SQIVND (reference sequence). CDR3 sequence: CASSILTGSPLHF. The CDR3 region has the DNA TGTGCCAGTAGTATATTAACAGGGTCACCCCTCCACTTT.

The rearrangement joins TRBV10-1 to TRBJ1-6; no firm D call. The CDR3 runs 13 residues. V was clipped by 3 bases and J by 10 bases, with 10 bases between them. Germline loops: CDR1 WNHNN, CDR2 SYGVQD (reference sequence). The CDR3 loop reads CASSDGPVSPLHF. The DNA for the CDR3 is TGCGCCAGCAGTGACGGGCCAGTCTCACCCCTCCACTTT.

This clonotype was observed once. This rearrangement joins TRBV10-3 to TRBJ2-1; perhaps TRBD2 as D (5 bases). The germline gives CDR1 ENHRY, CDR2 SYGVKD. The ends were cut back, 3 bases at V and 5 bases at J, with 17 bases in the middle. CDR3 length equals 16 residues. CDR3 loop: CAISEPEILANNEQFF. CDR3 nucleotide sequence: TGTGCCATCAGTGAACCCGAAATCCTAGCCAACAATGAGCAGTTCTTC.

The sample holds many counts of this clonotype. V usage is TRBV6-2 or TRBV6-3 and J usage is TRBJ1-1, with TRBD1 identical over 9 bases. V shed 6 bases and J 0 bases; nucleotides not matched to a gene: 8. The CDR3 loop spans 16 amino acids. Germline V CDR1 and CDR2: MNHEY, SVGEGT. The chain's CDR3 is CASSTSGTGLNTEAFF. The CDR3 bases are TGTGCCAGCAGCACCTCCGGGACAGGGCTGAACACTGAAGCTTTCTTT.

This clonotype has a handful of counts. The chain employs TRBV24-1 and TRBJ1-5; a weak D match, TRBD1 (6 bases). In germline, CDR1 is KGHDR, CDR2 SFDVKD. Trimming left V 2 bases short and J 5 bases short, with 6 bases between. The CDR3 totals 13 residues. CDR3 nucleotide sequence: TGTGCCACCAGTGATTCAGGGGATCAGCCCCAGCATTTT. Protein sequence: CATSDSGDQPQHF.

The V call is TRBV24-1, the J call TRBJ2-3; D call uncertain. Trimming took off 3 bases at V and 2 bases at J, with 8 bases between the two ends. The length of the CDR3 is 14 residues. Germline lookup yields CDR1 KGHDR and CDR2 SFDVKD. The DNA for the CDR3 is TGTGCCACCAGTGATCTAACAATCACAGATACGCAGTATTTT. Translation: CATSDLTITDTQYF.

Of note for this clonotype: A junction boundary mismatches the germline segment, possibly from a read error. The chain carries TRBV7-9 and TRBJ1-1; D uncertain. Germline-derived CDR1 and CDR2 are SEHNR and FQNEAQ (reference sequence). This CDR3 is built from 15 residues. The CDR3 region has the DNA TGTGCCAGCAGCTTACGGCGTGGATCGAACGCTGAAGCTTTCTTT. Protein sequence: CASSLRRGSNAEAFF.

This clonotype was recorded at least ten times. The chain couples TRBV24-1 to TRBJ2-3; D gene unclear. The CDR3 sequence is 12 residues long. Looked up from germline, CDR1 is KGHDR and CDR2 is SFDVKD. V lost 4 bases and J 9 bases, leaving 10 bases between the germline ends. Here the CDR3 reads CATSDFGATQYF. Here the CDR3 DNA reads TGTGCCACCAGTGACTTCGGAGCAACGCAGTATTTT.

This clonotype was seen ten or more times. This chain uses TRBV15 with TRBJ2-2; the match to TRBD1 covers 12 bases. This CDR3 contains 19 residues. The germline gives CDR1 LNHNV, CDR2 YYDKDF (reference sequence). Trimming cost V 0 bases and J 5 bases; bases outside gene matches: 10. The CDR3 is CATSRDISWDRGRTGELFF. CDR3 sequence (DNA): TGTGCCACCAGCAGAGATATTAGTTGGGACAGGGGGCGAACCGGGGAGCTGTTTTTT.

This sequence joins TRBV19 and TRBJ2-7; 7 nucleotides align to TRBD1. The length of the CDR3 is 14 residues. Germline CDR1 is LNHDA and CDR2 is SQIVND (reference sequence). J was trimmed by 0 bases and V by 3 bases; bases with no gene match: 2. CDR3 loop: CASSMGTASYEQYF. CDR3 coding DNA: TGTGCCAGTAGTATGGGGACAGCCTCCTACGAGCAGTACTTC. Together with reference TRBV19 and TRBJ2-7, the CDR3 gives the full variable domain: DGGITQSPKYLFRKEGQNVTLSCEQNLNHDAMYWYRQDPGQGLRLIYYSQIVNDFQKGDIAEGYSVSREKKESFPLTVTSAQKNPTAFYLCASSMGTASYEQYFGPGTRLTVT.

The rearrangement links TRBV7-2 to TRBJ2-4; a possible D gene is TRBD1 (5 bases). Trimming stripped 1 base from V and 8 bases from J, with 6 bases between. Germline V gene data show CDR1 as SGHTA and CDR2 as FQGNSA. CDR3 size: 12 residues. The CDR3 DNA is TGTGCCAGCAGCTTAGAAGGGGACATTCAGTACTTC. It specifies CASSLEGDIQYF.